The present T cell receptor (beta chain) was sequenced within a study of CD4 and CD8 cells across lung adenocarcinoma regions. The CDR3 spans 13 residues. Germline V gene data show CDR1 as SGHAT and CDR2 as FQNNGV. Trimming took 5 bases from V and 12 from J; bases not matched to a gene: 9. The patients had localized lung adenocarcinoma, a non-small cell subtype. TCRdb re-analysed the PCR reads in MiXCR, keeping a single row per CDR3 protein. The table records 10,000 to 11,000 distinct CDR3 sequences, about 53% of them present only once. The V and J genes are TRBV11-2 and TRBJ1-5; 8 positions match TRBD1. The sequence derives from a male donor with lung adenocarcinoma. The CD4 and CD8 labels of this study may be unreliable. Sequencing input: CD4+ T cells from the center of a lung tumor. The CDR3 DNA reads as TGTGCCAGCAGCCCAGGGGGCAGTAATGGCCAGCATTTT. Its translation: CASSPGGSNGQHF. The full variable domain, its missing parts supplied by reference TRBV11-2 and TRBJ1-5, is EAGVAQSPRYKIIEKRQSVAFWCNPISGHATLYWYQQILGQGPKLLIQFQNNGVVDDSQLPKDRFSAERLKGVDSTLKIQPAKLEDSAVYLCASSPGGSNGQHFGDGTRLSIL.